Below, one T cell receptor (beta chain) is given with its context. This CDR3 comprises 17 residues. Trimming took 6 bases from V and 2 from J; bases not matched to a gene: 9. Germline V gene sequence: CDR1 MDHEN, CDR2 SYDVKM. TCRdb called the 5' RACE reads again in MiXCR, with one record for every CDR3 protein. The profile shows fewer than 60,000 distinct CDR3 sequences, 28% of them singletons. This receptor was taken from a female donor with breast cancer. The V and J genes are TRBV28 and TRBJ2-6; 8 positions match TRBD2. The sequenced sample was naive CD4+ T cells sorted from blood. This sample's subset: naive CD4+ T cells, CD4+CD45RA+CD25-. The CDR3 sequence: CASSGGGNVAGANVLTF. CDR3 nucleotide sequence: TGTGCCAGCAGCGGGGGGGGGAATGTGGCTGGGGCCAACGTCCTGACTTTC.